Each of the 16 T cell receptor beta chains below was sequenced from the same sample in a study of CD8 T cells in Susac syndrome. The authors reverse transcribed about 0.5 to 1 ug RNA with random hexamers. TCRdb passed the immunoSEQ multiplex PCR reads through MiXCR, listing each CDR3 protein once. The sample carries roughly 150,000 distinct CDR3 sequences, 85% to 95% recorded once. The sample taken for sequencing was CD4+ T cells from PBMCs. Receptors were obtained from a human donor with Susac syndrome.

This chain joins TRBV12-3 or TRBV12-4 and TRBJ1-1; 8 nucleotides align to TRBD1. With 6 bases clipped from V and 1 base from J, the junction kept 7 bases outside the gene matches. The CDR3 length is 15 residues. The CDR3 nucleotides are TGTGCCAGCAGCCGAGACGACAGGGGGAACACTGAAGCTTTCTTT. Its translation is CASSRDDRGNTEAFF.

The chain recombines TRBV29-1 with TRBJ2-1, with 10 bases aligning to TRBD2. This CDR3 comprises 14 residues. V was pared by 3 bases and J by 6 bases, with 5 bases of the junction left unmatched. Germline CDR1 reads SQVTM; CDR2 reads ANQGSEA. The CDR3 sequence: CSVEASGGVNEQFF. CDR3 bases: TGCAGCGTTGAGGCCAGCGGGGGGGTCAATGAGCAGTTCTTC.

The V call is TRBV25-1, the J call TRBJ1-1; D remains unclear. Germline CDR1 MGHDK, CDR2 SYGVNS. CDR3 length: 13 amino acids. Trimming cost V 6 bases and J 5 bases, with 13 bases left between them. CDR3 DNA sequence: TGTGCCAGCAGGGCTCCGGGGAGAACTGAAGCTTTCTTT. It specifies CASRAPGRTEAFF.

V usage is TRBV24-1 and J usage is TRBJ2-3, with 10 bases fitting TRBD1. The V gene end was trimmed by 5 bases and the J gene end by 3 bases; junction bases not matched to a gene: 7. From germline, CDR1 is KGHDR and CDR2 SFDVKD. This CDR3 spans 16 amino acids. The CDR3 DNA follows: TGTGCCACCAGTGGGCGACAGGGGGCAGGAACAGATACGCAGTATTTT. Amino acids: CATSGRQGAGTDTQYF.

In this sample, this clonotype turned up once. The chain uses TRBV2 and TRBJ2-7; 7 positions agree with TRBD1. This CDR3 is 13 amino acids long. Trimming at V came to 7 bases and at J to 0 bases, leaving 3 bases not matched to a gene. The germline V gene has CDR1 SNHLY and CDR2 FYNNEI. This CDR3 is CASIPGGSYEQYF. The CDR3 DNA follows: TGTGCCAGCATACCAGGGGGCTCCTACGAGCAGTACTTC. The whole variable domain, remainder taken from reference TRBV2 and TRBJ2-7, is EPEVTQTPSHQVTQMGQEVILRCVPISNHLYFYWYRQILGQKVEFLVSFYNNEISEKSEIFDDQFSVERPDGSNFTLKIRSTKLEDSAMYFCASIPGGSYEQYFGPGTRLTVT.

V is TRBV7-2 and J is TRBJ1-6; weak D call: TRBD1 (6 bases). Germline lookup yields CDR1 SGHTA and CDR2 FQGNSA. This CDR3 region has 14 residues. The V and J ends lost 2 bases and 7 bases respectively, with 9 bases between them. CDR3 in DNA: TGTGCCAGCAGCTTACAGGGGAACAATTCACCCCTCCACTTT. It translates to CASSLQGNNSPLHF.

This clonotype was found once. The chain is built from TRBV25-1 and TRBJ2-5; a possible D gene is TRBD2 (6 bases). There are 14 residues in the CDR3. Trimming removed 2 bases from V and 5 bases from J, with 12 bases in between. Germline V gives CDR1 MGHDK, CDR2 SYGVNS. The CDR3 is CASSEAGRGETQYF. CDR3 DNA: TGTGCCAGCAGTGAAGCGGGGAGAGGGGAGACCCAGTACTTC.

This rearrangement joins TRBV29-1 to TRBJ2-7; TRBD1 agrees at 7 bases. Trimming removed 7 bases from V and 2 bases from J; junction bases left unmatched: 8. From germline, CDR1 is SQVTM and CDR2 ANQGSEA. The CDR3 consists of 13 residues. The CDR3 DNA is TGCAGCGCAGGGACAGAAAGCCCCTACGAGCAGTACTTC. Amino acid sequence: CSAGTESPYEQYF.

The V gene is TRBV12-3 or TRBV12-4, the J gene TRBJ1-5; D unresolved. Between the trimmed V and J ends, which lost 7 bases and 9 bases, there was a span of 16 bases. The CDR3 runs 13 residues. CDR3 sequence: CASTPLPKGPQHF. CDR3 sequence (DNA): TGTGCCAGCACCCCTCTACCCAAGGGGCCCCAGCATTTT.

The gene calls are TRBV7-2 and TRBJ1-2, with 8 bases matching TRBD1. CDR1 and CDR2 (germline): SGHTA, FQGNSA. V was clipped by 0 bases and J by 8 bases; unmatched bases: 5. The CDR3 totals 14 residues. The DNA for the CDR3 is TGTGCCAGCAGCTTAGCGGGGGACAGGAACGGCTACACCTTC. Translated, it gives CASSLAGDRNGYTF. Full variable domain (outside the CDR3, taken from reference TRBV7-2 and TRBJ1-2): GAGVSQSPSNKVTEKGKDVELRCDPISGHTALYWYRQSLGQGLEFLIYFQGNSAPDKSGLPSDRFSAERTGGSVSTLTIQRTQQEDSAVYLCASSLAGDRNGYTFGSGTRLTVV.

V usage is TRBV15 and J usage is TRBJ2-6, with D uncertain. Germline CDR1 is LNHNV and CDR2 is YYDKDF (reference sequence). This CDR3 comprises 18 residues. Trimming stripped 4 bases from V and 0 bases from J, with 16 bases between. CDR3 DNA sequence: TGTGCCACCAGCAATCCGGGTTCCCCAGCCTCTGGGGCCAACGTCCTGACTTTC. This codes for CATSNPGSPASGANVLTF.

This clonotype was recorded once. The genes are TRBV6-2 or TRBV6-3 and TRBJ2-3; possibly TRBD1 or TRBD2 for D (5 bases each). V lost 5 bases, J lost 11 bases, and 11 bases lay in between. Germline V CDR1 and CDR2: MNHEY, SVGEGT. This CDR3 has 11 amino acids. CDR3 DNA: TGTGCCAGCAGTCCCAGGGACCAGCAGTATTTT. It translates to CASSPRDQQYF.

The chain recombines TRBV20-1 with TRBJ1-2; 9 bases align to TRBD1. In germline, CDR1 is DFQATT, CDR2 SNEGSKA (reference sequence). The CDR3 is 13 amino acids. The V gene end was trimmed by 5 bases and the J gene end by 6 bases; junction bases not matched to a gene: 7. This CDR3 is CSARTGVVHGYTF. For the CDR3, the DNA is TGCAGTGCTCGGACAGGGGTCGTGCATGGCTACACCTTC.

This chain uses TRBV12-5 with TRBJ2-4, with 7 bases identical to TRBD1. This CDR3 has 14 residues. Trimming at V came to 10 bases and at J to 9 bases, leaving 15 bases not matched to a gene. Germline V gives CDR1 LGHNT, CDR2 FRNRAP. CDR3 sequence (DNA): TGTGCTAATATAACAGGGGAAGGTCCCGTCATTCAGTACTTC. Translated, it gives CANITGEGPVIQYF.

V is TRBV7-8 and J is TRBJ2-3, with 8 bases identical to TRBD1. The length of the CDR3 is 14 residues. In germline, CDR1 is SGHVS, CDR2 FQNEAQ. The V and J ends lost 5 bases and 2 bases, in that order; junction bases with no gene match: 3. The CDR3 nucleotides read TGTGCCAGCAGCCCGACAGGGGACACAGATACGCAGTATTTT. Translation: CASSPTGDTDTQYF.

The chain uses TRBV15 and TRBJ2-5; TRBD1 or TRBD2 may be the D gene (5 bases each). The V and J ends lost 9 bases and 5 bases respectively, with 10 bases between them. Germline V gives CDR1 LNHNV, CDR2 YYDKDF (reference sequence). There are 11 residues in the CDR3. CDR3 protein: CATGPGETQYF. CDR3 bases: TGTGCCACGGGACCGGGGGAGACCCAGTACTTC.